These 21 T cell receptor beta chains were all obtained from the same sample, sequenced in a study of human versus mouse CDR3 diversity and MHC coevolution. Assay used: immunoSEQ multiplex PCR; TCRdb lists only in-frame clones, some missing. The table records over 60,000 clones, 85% to 95% of them present only once. Sequenced: naive CD4+ T cells from blood. The subset was: CD45RO-negative CD62L-positive naive CD4 T cells. The receptors were sampled from a person between 25 and 75 years old in good health.

This chain uses TRBV25-1 with TRBJ2-3; 9 nucleotides match TRBD1. This CDR3 contains 16 residues. Trimming took 4 bases from V and 2 from J; bases not matched to a gene: 7. Germline V lookup: CDR1 MGHDK, CDR2 SYGVNS. CDR3 in amino acids: CASSAARTGATDTQYF. In DNA form, the CDR3 reads TGTGCCAGCAGTGCGGCCCGGACAGGGGCCACAGATACGCAGTATTTT.

Comment on this clone: The sample holds other DNA sequences that translate to the same CDR3. The chain joins TRBV18 to TRBJ1-3; TRBD1 might be the D (5 bases). Trimming removed 3 bases at V and 0 bases at J, with 12 bases between. The CDR3 consists of 16 residues. Germline CDR1 KGHSH, CDR2 LQKENI. The chain's CDR3 is CASSPPNRSSGNTIYF. CDR3 DNA sequence: TGTGCCAGCTCACCGCCGAACAGGAGCTCTGGAAACACCATATATTTT.

This chain joins TRBV5-1 and TRBJ2-5; TRBD2 matches 7 bases. The CDR3 consists of 15 residues. Germline V gene data show CDR1 as SGHRS and CDR2 as YFSETQ. Germline trimming cut 4 bases from V and 1 base from J; bases unmatched to any gene: 7. The CDR3 nucleotides are TGCGCCAGCAGCCCGCTAGCGGAATCCCAAGAGACCCAGTACTTC. Amino acids: CASSPLAESQETQYF.

The chain links TRBV19 to TRBJ2-1; TRBD2 matches at 8 bases. With V trimmed by 3 bases and J by 7 bases, 11 bases remained unmatched. The CDR3 spans 16 residues. Germline values: CDR1 LNHDA, CDR2 SQIVND (reference sequence). The CDR3 DNA follows: TGTGCCAGTAGTATCGTGTTGGGACTAGGGGTTAATGAGCAGTTCTTC. This codes for CASSIVLGLGVNEQFF.

This chain joins TRBV5-1 and TRBJ1-2; maybe TRBD1 (6 bases). The CDR3 sequence is 14 residues long. Germline values: CDR1 SGHRS, CDR2 YFSETQ. Between the trimmed V and J ends, which lost 3 bases and 4 bases, there was a span of 13 bases. The CDR3 sequence: CASSSTDRLYGYTF. The CDR3 nucleotides read TGCGCCAGCAGCTCTACCGACAGGCTCTATGGCTACACCTTC.

This chain links TRBV6-6 with TRBJ2-3; D gene uncertain. The CDR3 has 15 amino acids. The germline gives CDR1 MNHNY, CDR2 SVGAGI (reference sequence). The germline V and J ends were trimmed by 1 base and 0 bases, with 8 bases remaining between them. CDR3 coding DNA: TGTGCCAGCAGTTACTATCCTCCTAGCACAGATACGCAGTATTTT. As protein: CASSYYPPSTDTQYF.

Only one count was recorded for this clone. CDR3 loop: CASSPGQFYEQYF. The CDR3 coding sequence is TGTGCCAGCAGCCCGGGACAGTTCTACGAGCAGTACTTC. The V and J genes are TRBV11-2 and TRBJ2-7; 7 nucleotides align to TRBD1. Germline values: CDR1 SGHAT, CDR2 FQNNGV. V was clipped by 5 bases and J by 3 bases; unmatched bases: 4. CDR3 length: 13 amino acids.

This clone was seen only once. V usage is TRBV6-1 and J usage is TRBJ1-5; 8 positions match TRBD1. This CDR3 spans 19 amino acids. V shed 1 base, J shed 1 base, and the junction held 12 bases outside the gene matches. Germline CDR1 and CDR2: MNHNS and SASEGT. The CDR3 DNA reads TGTGCCAGCAGTGAAGTGGTGGGCAGGGGGCTGTCGAGCAATCAGCCCCAGCATTTT. This gives the protein CASSEVVGRGLSSNQPQHF.

V and J are TRBV5-1 and TRBJ2-5; 7 bases match TRBD1. Matching the DNA end better, TRBJ2-7 makes the J call doubtful. Germline lookup yields CDR1 SGHRS and CDR2 YFSETQ. The CDR3 has 16 amino acids. The CDR3 DNA is TGCGCCAGCAGCTTGAGCCCACAGGGGACGTCCTACGAGCAGTACTTC. Its protein product is CASSLSPQGTSYEQYF.

The V gene is TRBV7-2, the J gene TRBJ1-4; TRBD1 aligns across 7 bases. CDR1 and CDR2 (germline): SGHTA, FQGNSA. CDR3 length: 15 amino acids. V gave up 5 bases and J gave up 7 bases; unmatched junction bases: 10. CDR3 residues: CASSPDREFGEKLFF. The CDR3 bases are TGTGCCAGCAGCCCTGACAGGGAGTTTGGTGAAAAACTGTTTTTT.

The J gene is TRBJ1-1, the V gene TRBV27, with a tentative D call TRBD1 (5 bases). The V end was cut by 6 bases, the J end by 4 bases, with 15 bases between. Germline V gives CDR1 MNHEY, CDR2 SMNVEV (reference sequence). This CDR3 comprises 14 residues. In DNA, the CDR3 is TGTGCCAGCAGACCCAGGGTGTTAACCACTGAAGCTTTCTTT. Residues: CASRPRVLTTEAFF.

This chain links TRBV15 with TRBJ2-3, with 8 positions matching TRBD2. The germline gives CDR1 LNHNV, CDR2 YYDKDF (reference sequence). V shed 1 base and J 9 bases; nucleotides not matched to a gene: 6. The CDR3 extends over 14 amino acids. The CDR3 is CATSRVGGAETQYF. In DNA form, the CDR3 reads TGTGCCACCAGCAGAGTCGGGGGGGCGGAAACGCAGTATTTT.

This rearrangement joins TRBV10-2 to TRBJ2-7; D may be TRBD1 (8 bases). Trimming removed 5 bases from V and 3 bases from J, with 23 bases in between. The CDR3 spans 17 residues. From germline, CDR1 is WSHSY and CDR2 SAAADI. The CDR3 spells CASSRTGGTGGNYEQYF. The CDR3 nucleotides read TGCGCCAGCAGTCGAACCGGGGGGACAGGAGGAAACTACGAGCAGTACTTC.

CDR3 loop: CASSLGGGYEQYF. The CDR3, as DNA: TGCGCCAGCAGCTTGGGAGGGGGCTACGAGCAGTACTTC. This rearrangement joins TRBV5-1 to TRBJ2-7; possibly TRBD1 for D (6 bases). The germline V and J ends were trimmed by 0 bases and 3 bases, with 7 bases remaining between them. Germline V lookup: CDR1 SGHRS, CDR2 YFSETQ. The CDR3 is made up of 13 amino acids.

This chain uses TRBV18 with TRBJ1-1, with TRBD1 matching 7 bases. The junction had 6 bases not matched to a gene; V was cut back by 3 bases and J by 2 bases. This CDR3 is built from 15 residues. CDR1 and CDR2 from the germline V gene are KGHSH and LQKENI. The chain's CDR3 is CASSPTGTANTEAFF. The DNA for the CDR3 is TGTGCCAGCTCACCCACCGGGACAGCTAACACTGAAGCTTTCTTT.

This chain links TRBV6-5 with TRBJ2-3, with 14 nucleotides matching TRBD2. V was pared by 6 bases and J by 6 bases, with 5 bases of the junction left unmatched. This CDR3 region has 15 residues. CDR1 and CDR2 (germline): MNHEY, SVGAGI. This chain's CDR3 is CASRGLAGGRDTQYF. Here the CDR3 DNA reads TGTGCCAGCAGAGGACTAGCGGGGGGCCGGGATACGCAGTATTTT.

CDR3 residues: CAWDRARQSKAFF. The CDR3 region has the DNA TGTGCCTGGGACAGGGCCCGGCAGAGTAAAGCTTTCTTT. The rearrangement joins TRBV30 to TRBJ1-1, with 7 bases that match TRBD1. Losses at the gene ends were 5 bases for V and 9 bases for J; bases not matched to a gene: 12. The CDR3 spans 13 residues. Germline CDR1 GTSNPN, CDR2 SVGIG (reference sequence). The full variable domain, rest sourced from reference TRBV30 and TRBJ1-1, is SQTIHQWPATLVQPVGSPLSLECTVEGTSNPNLYWYRQAAGRGLQLLFYSVGIGQISSEVPQNLSASRPQDRQFILSSKKLLLSDSGFYLCAWDRARQSKAFFGQGTRLTVV.

This clone was detected only once. V usage is TRBV30 and J usage is TRBJ1-2; D uncertain. V was trimmed by 2 bases and J by 0 bases, leaving 13 bases between them. Germline V gives CDR1 GTSNPN, CDR2 SVGIG (reference sequence). The CDR3 loop spans 15 amino acids. CDR3 bases: TGTGCCTGGAGTAGTAATACCGGTGCTAACTATGGCTACACCTTC. Translating it yields CAWSSNTGANYGYTF.

V is TRBV12-5 and J is TRBJ1-1; D not resolved. Germline loops: CDR1 LGHNT, CDR2 FRNRAP. Trimming shortened V by 7 bases and J by 4 bases, and 16 bases separated the two germline ends. CDR3 length: 14 residues. In DNA form, the CDR3 reads TGTGCTAGTGCTGGGCGGGCGGGCTCCACTGAAGCTTTCTTT. This translates into CASAGRAGSTEAFF.

The chain has TRBV28 and TRBJ2-5, with 8 bases identical to TRBD1. V was clipped by 3 bases and J by 5 bases; unmatched bases: 8. Per germline, CDR1 MDHEN and CDR2 SYDVKM. This CDR3 comprises 15 residues. CDR3 residues: CASSLVRGQWETQYF. The CDR3 DNA reads as TGTGCCAGCAGTTTGGTCAGGGGGCAATGGGAGACCCAGTACTTC.

This sequence joins TRBV27 and TRBJ2-5, with no clear D. The length of the CDR3 is 13 residues. V lost 0 bases and J lost 5, with 7 bases in between. Germline loops: CDR1 MNHEY, CDR2 SMNVEV (reference sequence). This chain's CDR3 is CASSLSWSETQYF. The CDR3 nucleotides are TGTGCCAGCAGTTTATCGTGGAGTGAGACCCAGTACTTC.